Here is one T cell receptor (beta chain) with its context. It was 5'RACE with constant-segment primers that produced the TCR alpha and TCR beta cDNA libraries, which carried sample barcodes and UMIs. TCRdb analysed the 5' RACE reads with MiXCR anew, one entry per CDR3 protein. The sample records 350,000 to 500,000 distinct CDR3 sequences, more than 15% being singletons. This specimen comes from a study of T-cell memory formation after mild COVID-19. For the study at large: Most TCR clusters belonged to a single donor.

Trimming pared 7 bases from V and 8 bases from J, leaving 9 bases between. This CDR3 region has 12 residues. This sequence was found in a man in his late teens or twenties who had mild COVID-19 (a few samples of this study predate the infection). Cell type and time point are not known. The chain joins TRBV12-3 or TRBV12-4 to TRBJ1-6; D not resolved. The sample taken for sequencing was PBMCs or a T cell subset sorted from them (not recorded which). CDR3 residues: CASTRTDSPLHF. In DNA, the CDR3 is TGTGCCAGCACGAGGACGGATTCACCCCTCCACTTT.